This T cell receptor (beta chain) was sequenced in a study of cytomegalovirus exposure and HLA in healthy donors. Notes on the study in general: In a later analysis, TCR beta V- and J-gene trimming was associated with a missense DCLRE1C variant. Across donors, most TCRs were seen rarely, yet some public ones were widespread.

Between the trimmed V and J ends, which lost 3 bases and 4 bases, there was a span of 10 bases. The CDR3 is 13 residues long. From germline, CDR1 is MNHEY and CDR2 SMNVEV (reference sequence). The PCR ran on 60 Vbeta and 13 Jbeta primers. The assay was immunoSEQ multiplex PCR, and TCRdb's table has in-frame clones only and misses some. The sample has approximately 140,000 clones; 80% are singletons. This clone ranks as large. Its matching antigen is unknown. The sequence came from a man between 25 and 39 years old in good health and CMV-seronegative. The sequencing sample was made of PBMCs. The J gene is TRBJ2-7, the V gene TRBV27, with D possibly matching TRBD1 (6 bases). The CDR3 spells CASSFSQGYEQYF. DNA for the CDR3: TGTGCCAGCAGTTTCTCACAGGGTTACGAGCAGTACTTC.